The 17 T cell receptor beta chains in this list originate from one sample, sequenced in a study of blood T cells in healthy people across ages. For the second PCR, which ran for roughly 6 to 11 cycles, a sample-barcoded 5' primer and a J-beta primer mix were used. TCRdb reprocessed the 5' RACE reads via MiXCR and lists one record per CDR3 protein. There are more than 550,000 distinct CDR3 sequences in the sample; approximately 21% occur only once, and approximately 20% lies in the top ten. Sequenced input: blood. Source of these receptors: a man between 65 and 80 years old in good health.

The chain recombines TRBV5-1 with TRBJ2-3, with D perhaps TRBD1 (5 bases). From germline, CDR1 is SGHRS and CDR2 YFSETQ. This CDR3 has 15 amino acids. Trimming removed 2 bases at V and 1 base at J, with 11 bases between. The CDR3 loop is CASSLADSRTDTQYF. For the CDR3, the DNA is TGCGCCAGCAGCTTAGCCGACAGCCGCACAGATACGCAGTATTTT.

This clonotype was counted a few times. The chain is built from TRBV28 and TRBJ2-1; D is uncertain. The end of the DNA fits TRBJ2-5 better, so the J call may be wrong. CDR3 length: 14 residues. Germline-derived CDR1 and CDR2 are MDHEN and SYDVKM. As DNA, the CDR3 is TGTGCCAGCAGTTTATCCGACCCCTGGGGGACCCAGTACTTC. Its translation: CASSLSDPWGTQYF.

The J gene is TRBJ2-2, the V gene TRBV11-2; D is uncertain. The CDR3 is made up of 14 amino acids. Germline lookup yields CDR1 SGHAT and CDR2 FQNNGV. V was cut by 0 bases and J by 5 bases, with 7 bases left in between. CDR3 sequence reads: CASSLDRRTGELFF. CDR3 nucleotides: TGTGCCAGCAGCTTAGACAGGAGAACCGGGGAGCTGTTTTTT.

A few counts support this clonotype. CDR3 region: CASSDGTGHTF. The CDR3 DNA reads TGTGCCAGCAGTGACGGGACAGGGCACACCTTC. This chain uses TRBV27 with TRBJ1-2, with TRBD1 matching over 9 bases. The V gene end was trimmed by 5 bases and the J gene end by 12 bases; junction bases not matched to a gene: 4. The CDR3 sequence is 11 residues long. Germline assignment: CDR1 MNHEY and CDR2 SMNVEV (reference sequence).

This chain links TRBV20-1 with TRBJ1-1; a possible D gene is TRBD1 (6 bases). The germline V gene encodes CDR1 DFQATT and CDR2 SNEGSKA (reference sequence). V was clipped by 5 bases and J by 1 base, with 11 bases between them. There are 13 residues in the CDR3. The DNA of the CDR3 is TGCAGTGCTCGCCGGGACAAGAACACTGAAGCTTTCTTT. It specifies CSARRDKNTEAFF.

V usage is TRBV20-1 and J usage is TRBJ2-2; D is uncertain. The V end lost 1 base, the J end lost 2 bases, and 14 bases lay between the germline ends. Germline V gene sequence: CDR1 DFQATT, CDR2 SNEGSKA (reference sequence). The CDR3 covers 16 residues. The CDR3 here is CSARAPIQLNTGELFF. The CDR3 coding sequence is TGCAGTGCTAGAGCCCCGATACAACTAAACACCGGGGAGCTGTTTTTT.

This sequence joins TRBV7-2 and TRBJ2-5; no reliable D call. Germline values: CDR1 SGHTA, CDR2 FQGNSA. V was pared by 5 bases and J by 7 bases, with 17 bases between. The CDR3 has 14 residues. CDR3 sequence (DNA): TGTGCCAGCAGCCCCTCGTTGTTGGTTGGGACCCAGTACTTC. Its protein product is CASSPSLLVGTQYF.

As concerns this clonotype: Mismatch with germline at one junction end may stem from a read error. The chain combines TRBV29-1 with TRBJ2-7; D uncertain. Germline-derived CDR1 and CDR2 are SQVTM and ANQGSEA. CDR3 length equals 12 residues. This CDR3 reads CSVVGPSYEQCF. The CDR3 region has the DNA TGCAGCGTTGTGGGCCCATCCTACGAGCAGTGCTTC.

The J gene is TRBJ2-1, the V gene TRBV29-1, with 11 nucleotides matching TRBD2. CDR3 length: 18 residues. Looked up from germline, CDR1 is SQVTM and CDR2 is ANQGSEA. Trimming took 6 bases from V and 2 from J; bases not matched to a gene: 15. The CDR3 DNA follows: TGCAGCGTCGACGCAGGGCTGATTAGCGGGAGGGCCTACAATGAGCAGTTCTTC. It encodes CSVDAGLISGRAYNEQFF.

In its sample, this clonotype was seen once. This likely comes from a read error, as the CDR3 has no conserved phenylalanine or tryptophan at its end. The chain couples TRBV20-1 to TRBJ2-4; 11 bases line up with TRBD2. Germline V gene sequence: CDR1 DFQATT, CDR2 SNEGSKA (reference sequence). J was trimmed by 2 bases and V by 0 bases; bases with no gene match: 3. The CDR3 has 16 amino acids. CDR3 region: CSARETSGVPKNIQYI. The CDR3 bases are TGCAGTGCTAGAGAGACTAGCGGGGTCCCCAAAAACATTCAGTACATC.

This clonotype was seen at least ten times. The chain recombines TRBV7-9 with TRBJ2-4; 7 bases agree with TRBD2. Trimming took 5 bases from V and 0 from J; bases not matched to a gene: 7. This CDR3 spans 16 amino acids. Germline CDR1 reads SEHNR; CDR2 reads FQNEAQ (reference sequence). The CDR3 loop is CASSTGGIIAKNIQYF. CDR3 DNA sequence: TGTGCCAGCAGCACCGGGGGGATCATAGCCAAAAACATTCAGTACTTC.

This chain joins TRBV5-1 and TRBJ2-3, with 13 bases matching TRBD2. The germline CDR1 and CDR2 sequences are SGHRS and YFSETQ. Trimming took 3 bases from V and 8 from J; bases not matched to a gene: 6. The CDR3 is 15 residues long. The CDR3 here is CASSYGLAGVTTQYF. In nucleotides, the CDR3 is TGCGCCAGCAGCTATGGACTAGCGGGGGTTACTACGCAGTATTTT.

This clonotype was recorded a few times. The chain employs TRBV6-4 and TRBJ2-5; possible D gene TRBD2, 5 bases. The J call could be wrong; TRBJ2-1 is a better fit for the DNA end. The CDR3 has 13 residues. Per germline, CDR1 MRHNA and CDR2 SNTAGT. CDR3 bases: TGTGCCAGCAGTGACCGCCTACGGGGTGAGCAGTTCTTC. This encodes CASSDRLRGEQFF.

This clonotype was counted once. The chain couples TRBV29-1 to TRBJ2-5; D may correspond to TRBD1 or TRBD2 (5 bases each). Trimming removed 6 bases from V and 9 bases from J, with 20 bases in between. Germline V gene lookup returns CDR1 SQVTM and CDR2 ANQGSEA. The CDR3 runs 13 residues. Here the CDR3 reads CSVGGTPSEAQYF. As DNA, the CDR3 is TGCAGCGTGGGTGGGACCCCGTCGGAGGCCCAGTACTTC.

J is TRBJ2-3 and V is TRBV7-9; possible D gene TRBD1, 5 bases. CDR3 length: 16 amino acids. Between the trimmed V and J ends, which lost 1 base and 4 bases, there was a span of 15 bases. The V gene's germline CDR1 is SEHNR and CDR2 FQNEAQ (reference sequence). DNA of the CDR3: TGTGCCAGCAGCTTAGGACAGCGTCACGTCGCAGATACGCAGTATTTT. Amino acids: CASSLGQRHVADTQYF.

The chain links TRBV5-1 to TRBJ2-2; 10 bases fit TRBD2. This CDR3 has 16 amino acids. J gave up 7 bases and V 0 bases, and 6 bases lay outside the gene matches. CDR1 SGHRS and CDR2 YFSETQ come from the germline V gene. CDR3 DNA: TGCGCCAGCAGCTTGGCTGGGACTAGCGTTGTCGGGGAGCTGTTTTTT. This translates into CASSLAGTSVVGELFF.

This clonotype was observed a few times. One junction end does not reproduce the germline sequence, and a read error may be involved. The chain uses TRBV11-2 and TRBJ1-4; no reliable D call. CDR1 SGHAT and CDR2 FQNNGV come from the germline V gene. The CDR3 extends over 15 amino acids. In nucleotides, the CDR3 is TGTGCCAGCAGCCCCCAAATTGGGAAGGCCGAAAAACTGCTTTTT. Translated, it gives CASSPQIGKAEKLLF.